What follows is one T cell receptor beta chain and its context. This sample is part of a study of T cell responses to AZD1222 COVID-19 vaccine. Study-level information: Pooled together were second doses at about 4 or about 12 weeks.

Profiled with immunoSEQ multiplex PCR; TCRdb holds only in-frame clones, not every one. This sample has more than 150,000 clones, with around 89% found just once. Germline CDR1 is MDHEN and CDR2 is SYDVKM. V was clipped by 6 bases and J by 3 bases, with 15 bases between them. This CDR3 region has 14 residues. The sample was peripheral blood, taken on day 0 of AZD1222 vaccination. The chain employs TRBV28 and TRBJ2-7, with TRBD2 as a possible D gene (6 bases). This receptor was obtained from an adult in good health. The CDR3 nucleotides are TGTGCCAGCAGGGGGGGAGGCTCTTTCTACGAGCAGTACTTC. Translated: CASRGGGSFYEQYF.